A single sample gave rise to the 30 T cell receptor beta chains below, sequenced in a study of blood T cell repertoires in COVID-19 (dated by TCRdb to the early 2020s). The library was made by the immunoSEQ multiplex PCR assay. TCRdb mirrors the immuneACCESS table, restricted to in-frame sequences. Some clones are absent from its copies; in checked studies, under half trace to an unresolved V gene, and the reason for the others is unknown. Counted in this sample were about 170,000 clones; around 80% of them appeared once. Roughly 8% of the sample is in the top ten clones. The material sequenced was peripheral blood. The receptors stem from a man aged 55 to 70 with acute or convalescent COVID-19.

The chain recombines TRBV9 with TRBJ1-2; 9 bases are a match to TRBD1. The CDR3 contains 15 residues. Germline CDR1 is SGDLS and CDR2 is YYNGEE. After removal of 3 bases from V and 2 bases from J, the junction contained 5 bases not matched to a gene. The CDR3 loop is CASSARDRVNYGYTF. The CDR3 DNA sequence: TGTGCCAGCAGCGCTCGGGACAGGGTCAACTATGGCTACACCTTC.

The rearrangement uses TRBV29-1 and TRBJ2-7, with D possibly matching TRBD1 (6 bases). V lost 0 bases to trimming and J lost 2 bases, with 14 bases between them. This CDR3 is built from 15 residues. Germline V gives CDR1 SQVTM, CDR2 ANQGSEA. The CDR3 region has the DNA TGCAGCGTTGAAGATCGTCAGGGGCTAGCCTACGAGCAGTACTTC. Translating gives CSVEDRQGLAYEQYF.

The chain couples TRBV27 to TRBJ2-7, with 8 bases fitting TRBD1. V shed 5 bases, J shed 2 bases, and the junction held 5 bases outside the gene matches. CDR3 length equals 14 residues. The germline CDR1 and CDR2 sequences are MNHEY and SMNVEV (reference sequence). Here the CDR3 DNA reads TGTGCCAGCAGTCCTTGGGACAGGCCCTACGAGCAGTACTTC. It yields the protein CASSPWDRPYEQYF.

This chain links TRBV6-2 or TRBV6-3 with TRBJ2-5; 9 bases are shared with TRBD2. Germline V gene lookup returns CDR1 MNHEY and CDR2 SVGEGT. CDR3 length equals 15 residues. The ends lost 6 bases at V and 3 bases at J; junction bases unmatched: 8. CDR3 loop: CASSLGGLAKETQYF. The CDR3, as DNA: TGTGCCAGCAGCCTCGGGGGACTAGCTAAAGAGACCCAGTACTTC.

J is TRBJ2-7 and V is TRBV3-1 (or the pseudogene TRBV3-2); D unclear. Trimming cost V 1 base and J 2 bases, with 6 bases left between them. This CDR3 spans 13 amino acids. From germline, CDR1 is LGHDT and CDR2 YNNKEL (reference sequence). This CDR3 reads CASSQVYTYEQYF. For the CDR3, the DNA is TGTGCCAGCAGCCAAGTGTACACCTACGAGCAGTACTTC.

The chain carries TRBV2 and TRBJ2-3, with D hard to call. The CDR3 contains 11 residues. The V gene lost 0 bases and the J gene lost 9 bases, with 4 bases spanning the gap. The germline gives CDR1 SNHLY, CDR2 FYNNEI. In nucleotides, the CDR3 is TGTGCCAGCAGTGAAGCGGCCACGCAGTATTTT. Translated, it gives CASSEAATQYF. The full variable domain, its missing parts supplied by reference TRBV2 and TRBJ2-3, is EPEVTQTPSHQVTQMGQEVILRCVPISNHLYFYWYRQILGQKVEFLVSFYNNEISEKSEIFDDQFSVERPDGSNFTLKIRSTKLEDSAMYFCASSEAATQYFGPGTRLTVL.

This clone was seen a few times. This chain connects TRBV10-3 to TRBJ2-7; 10 bases line up with TRBD2. This CDR3 spans 14 amino acids. Germline lookup yields CDR1 ENHRY and CDR2 SYGVKD. With V trimmed by 10 bases and J by 1 base, 7 bases remained unmatched. The CDR3 sequence is CATVSGGSSYEQYF. For the CDR3, the DNA is TGTGCCACTGTTAGCGGGGGGTCTTCCTACGAGCAGTACTTC.

The chain links TRBV5-1 to TRBJ2-3; D is perhaps TRBD2 (6 bases). The germline gives CDR1 SGHRS, CDR2 YFSETQ. The CDR3 totals 17 residues. Between the trimmed V and J ends, which lost 5 bases and 0 bases, there was a span of 19 bases. The CDR3 reads CASRRGVFLSSTDTQYF. For the CDR3, the DNA is TGCGCCAGCAGGCGGGGCGTATTTTTATCTAGCACAGATACGCAGTATTTT. Looking up the rest from reference TRBV5-1 and TRBJ2-3 gives the full variable domain: KAGVTQTPRYLIKTRGQQVTLSCSPISGHRSVSWYQQTPGQGLQFLFEYFSETQRNKGNFPGRFSGRQFSNSRSEMNVSTLELGDSALYLCASRRGVFLSSTDTQYFGPGTRLTVL.

V usage is TRBV4-2 and J usage is TRBJ1-2, with TRBD1 matching 8 bases. The J segment lost 8 bases and the V segment lost 2 bases, leaving 10 bases of the junction unmatched. In germline, CDR1 is LGHNA, CDR2 YNFKEQ. CDR3 length: 15 amino acids. The chain's CDR3 is CASSQPGQGSVGYTF. CDR3 coding DNA: TGTGCCAGCAGCCAACCCGGACAGGGTTCTGTCGGCTACACCTTC.

The genes are TRBV5-1 and TRBJ2-7, with 10 bases identical to TRBD1. The CDR3 is made up of 15 amino acids. V lost 0 bases to trimming and J lost 5 bases; unmatched junction nucleotides: 5. CDR1 SGHRS and CDR2 YFSETQ come from the germline V gene. CDR3: CASSLEGQGSHEQYF. The CDR3 DNA is TGCGCCAGCAGCTTGGAGGGACAGGGGTCCCACGAGCAGTACTTC.

Remarks on this clone: Germline and junction disagree at one end, which may indicate a read error. The chain has TRBV7-7 and TRBJ2-7; a possible D gene is TRBD2 (5 bases). There are 15 residues in the CDR3. Per germline, CDR1 SSHAT and CDR2 FNYEAQ (reference sequence). As DNA, the CDR3 is TGTGCTAGCAGCTTAGAGGCGGGCAGCTCCTACGAGCAGTACTTC. Its protein product is CASSLEAGSSYEQYF.

This clone was counted only a few times. The chain couples TRBV5-4 to TRBJ2-3, with 7 bases identical to TRBD2. This CDR3 contains 18 residues. Germline CDR1 and CDR2: SGHNT and YYREEE (reference sequence). V trimming: 2 bases; J trimming: 1 base; junction bases outside the gene matches: 13. The CDR3 sequence: CASSLISGYGKGTDTQYF. The CDR3 bases are TGTGCCAGCAGCTTAATTAGCGGGTACGGGAAGGGCACAGATACGCAGTATTTT.

This clone was seen a few times. The chain has TRBV5-4 and TRBJ2-4; D may be TRBD2 (5 bases). Germline V gene data show CDR1 as SGHNT and CDR2 as YYREEE (reference sequence). The CDR3 runs 13 residues. V dropped 3 bases and J dropped 8 bases, with 12 bases sitting between them. DNA of the CDR3: TGTGCCAGCAGCTCCCCTCCCGGGGACATTCAGTACTTC. It specifies CASSSPPGDIQYF.

The chain links TRBV28 to TRBJ2-1; TRBD2 matches 13 bases. CDR1 is MDHEN and CDR2 is SYDVKM in the germline V gene. The V segment lost 8 bases and the J segment 5 bases; nucleotides outside the gene matches: 9. CDR3 length: 16 amino acids. The CDR3 spells CASGGTSGVFNNEQFF. CDR3 in DNA: TGTGCCAGCGGCGGGACTAGCGGGGTCTTTAACAATGAGCAGTTCTTC.

The chain is built from TRBV29-1 and TRBJ1-1; 10 bases match TRBD1. V shed 1 base and J 1 base; nucleotides not matched to a gene: 6. Germline CDR1 and CDR2: SQVTM and ANQGSEA. The CDR3 covers 16 residues. The CDR3 nucleotides are TGCAGCGTTGAAGCGGGACAGGGGTCAAGGAACACTGAAGCTTTCTTT. The encoded protein is CSVEAGQGSRNTEAFF. Filled out from reference TRBV29-1 and TRBJ1-1, the complete variable domain reads SAVISQKPSRDICQRGTSLTIQCQVDSQVTMMFWYRQQPGQSLTLIATANQGSEATYESGFVIDKFPISRPNLTFSTLTVSNMSPEDSSIYLCSVEAGQGSRNTEAFFGQGTRLTVV.

This chain uses TRBV7-9 with TRBJ1-1, with 7 bases matching TRBD1. There are 12 residues in the CDR3. The V and J ends lost 10 bases and 7 bases, in that order; junction bases with no gene match: 9. Germline assignment: CDR1 SEHNR and CDR2 FQNEAQ (reference sequence). The CDR3 is CATKLGQVEAFF. DNA for the CDR3: TGTGCCACAAAACTCGGACAGGTTGAAGCTTTCTTT.

For the CDR3, the DNA is TGTGCCAGCAGCGTAGGTGGCGAGGGCAGTACGCAGTATTTT. Protein sequence: CASSVGGEGSTQYF. This sequence joins TRBV9 and TRBJ2-3, with a weak D call TRBD2 (5 bases). The germline V gene has CDR1 SGDLS and CDR2 YYNGEE. V lost 0 bases, J lost 8 bases, and 13 bases lay in between. The CDR3 sequence is 14 residues long.

The chain has TRBV11-2 and TRBJ2-7; the D gene is possibly TRBD1 (5 bases). The CDR3 has 16 residues. Trimming took off 4 bases at V and 1 base at J, with 17 bases between the two ends. Germline CDR1 reads SGHAT; CDR2 reads FQNNGV. The CDR3 DNA reads TGTGCCAGCAGCTCCGGCACCCTGACAGTTTCCTACGAGCAGTACTTC. This sequence encodes CASSSGTLTVSYEQYF.

The gene calls are TRBV19 and TRBJ1-2; D is ambiguous. CDR3 length equals 12 residues. Germline lookup yields CDR1 LNHDA and CDR2 SQIVND (reference sequence). Trimming took 3 bases from V and 1 from J, leaving 3 bases between them. CDR3 bases: TGTGCCAGTAGTATCCTTAACTATGGCTACACCTTC. Residues: CASSILNYGYTF.

The V gene is TRBV9, the J gene TRBJ1-2, with 8 bases fitting TRBD1. The CDR3 loop spans 15 amino acids. Trimming at V came to 0 bases and at J to 0 bases, leaving 1 base not matched to a gene. Germline V lookup: CDR1 SGDLS, CDR2 YYNGEE. The CDR3 loop is CASSVGDRTNYGYTF. CDR3 bases: TGTGCCAGCAGCGTAGGGGACAGGACTAACTATGGCTACACCTTC.

The sample holds one count of this clone. The genes are TRBV29-1 and TRBJ2-4; TRBD1 matches 8 bases. Germline V gene lookup returns CDR1 SQVTM and CDR2 ANQGSEA. V gave up 5 bases and J gave up 8 bases; unmatched junction bases: 14. The length of the CDR3 is 15 residues. CDR3 sequence: CSVNPGGGGSDIQYF. As DNA, the CDR3 is TGCAGCGTTAATCCAGGGGGCGGTGGATCGGACATTCAGTACTTC.

This chain joins TRBV2 and TRBJ2-1, with a tentative D call TRBD2 (7 bases). Germline values: CDR1 SNHLY, CDR2 FYNNEI. The CDR3 has 15 amino acids. The germline V and J ends were trimmed by 8 bases and 0 bases, with 14 bases remaining between them. CDR3 nucleotides: TGTGCCAGCGCCCCGAGGGGGGGCTCCTACAATGAGCAGTTCTTC. Its translation is CASAPRGGSYNEQFF.

The chain combines TRBV10-1 with TRBJ2-7; TRBD1 is a possible D gene (6 bases). The CDR3 sequence is 13 residues long. Trimming stripped 4 bases from V and 2 bases from J, with 9 bases between. The germline gives CDR1 WNHNN, CDR2 SYGVQD (reference sequence). CDR3 region: CASSGGQTYEQYF. The CDR3 region has the DNA TGCGCCAGCAGTGGCGGACAGACCTACGAGCAGTACTTC.

The genes are TRBV12-3 or TRBV12-4 and TRBJ1-2, with unresolved D. The CDR3 is made up of 13 amino acids. Trimming stripped 4 bases from V and 4 bases from J, with 10 bases between. The CDR3 bases are TGTGCCAGCAGTTATGCGGGGAGCTATGGCTACACCTTC. It specifies CASSYAGSYGYTF.

Concerning this clone itself: Additional DNA sequences in this sample encode the identical CDR3. The chain joins TRBV18 to TRBJ2-5, with D possibly matching TRBD2 (6 bases). The germline CDR1 and CDR2 sequences are KGHSH and LQKENI. CDR3 length: 13 residues. Trimming took 3 bases from V and 2 from J, leaving 7 bases between them. CDR3 sequence: CASSPAGQETQYF. In nucleotides, the CDR3 is TGTGCCAGCTCACCCGCGGGGCAAGAGACCCAGTACTTC.

The chain carries TRBV7-8 and TRBJ2-1; 11 bases are a match to TRBD2. Per the germline V gene, CDR1 is SGHVS and CDR2 is FQNEAQ. V was clipped by 5 bases and J by 7 bases; unmatched bases: 13. CDR3 length: 17 amino acids. CDR3 sequence: CASSPPTGTSGENEQFF. CDR3 DNA: TGTGCCAGCAGCCCACCTACCGGGACTAGCGGTGAAAATGAGCAGTTCTTC.

There are many counts of this clone. The CDR3 spells CASSYGTLNEQYF. CDR3 coding DNA: TGTGCCAGCAGTTACGGGACATTGAACGAGCAGTACTTC. This sequence joins TRBV6-5 and TRBJ2-7; a possible D gene is TRBD1 (6 bases). V lost 2 bases and J 5 bases, leaving 10 bases between the germline ends. CDR1 and CDR2 (germline): MNHEY, SVGAGI. The CDR3 runs to 13 residues.

Regarding this clone: An end of the junction does not agree with germline; a read error may underlie this. The chain carries TRBV6-5 and TRBJ2-3; D possibly corresponds to TRBD1 (5 bases). The CDR3 is made up of 13 amino acids. CDR1 is MNHEY, CDR2 SVGAGI, per germline. The CDR3 loop is CASTDWGPDTQYF. CDR3 coding DNA: TGCGCCAGTACTGACTGGGGCCCAGATACGCAGTATTTT.

Ten or more counts support this clone. CDR3 nucleotides: TGTGCCAGCAGCTGGAACCAGGTGCAGGAGACCCAGTACTTC. Protein sequence: CASSWNQVQETQYF. The chain couples TRBV5-4 to TRBJ2-5; no reliable D call. CDR3 length equals 14 residues. The germline V gene has CDR1 SGHNT and CDR2 YYREEE (reference sequence). Trimming took 3 bases from V and 5 from J, leaving 14 bases between them.

The table lists this clone with a few counts. The chain uses TRBV18 and TRBJ1-2; perhaps TRBD1 as D (5 bases). CDR3 size: 13 residues. Trimming removed 5 bases at V and 2 bases at J, with 9 bases between. Germline V gene sequence: CDR1 KGHSH, CDR2 LQKENI. The CDR3 region is CASSSGENYGYTF. CDR3 DNA sequence: TGTGCCAGCTCATCGGGGGAGAACTATGGCTACACCTTC.